This T cell receptor (beta chain) was captured by sequencing in a study of T cell responses to AZD1222 COVID-19 vaccine. Generated by immunoSEQ multiplex PCR, the TCRdb table keeps only in-frame clones and is missing some. There are 98,000 or so clones in the sample; around 86% occur only once, and less than 4% lies in the top ten. On this clone itself: The target antigen is unknown.

With 2 bases removed from V and 4 bases from J, the gap between germline ends came to 9 bases. Germline lookup yields CDR1 SGHAT and CDR2 FQNNGV. There are 14 residues in the CDR3. Regarding the study as a whole: Among those given AZD1222, only 6 or 7 were seropositive at baseline. Donors skewed white British and female; clonal diversity was possibly underestimated. Close to half of all spike-specific TCRs reportedly target regions of the variants that are unmutated.

The V call is TRBV11-2, the J call TRBJ1-5; no clear D gene. This receptor was taken from an adult who received the MenACWY meningococcal vaccine as a control. The sample consisted of peripheral blood, taken 28 days after the second dose of the MenACWY control vaccine. CDR3 sequence: CASSLSPVNQPQHF. Here the CDR3 DNA reads TGTGCCAGCAGCTTAAGCCCCGTGAATCAGCCCCAGCATTTT.